Listed below are T cell receptor beta chains from one sample, sequenced in a study of glioma-infiltrating T cells after dendritic cell vaccination. The repertoire was sequenced with immunoSEQ multiplex PCR; TCRdb's copy has only in-frame clones and lacks some. The sample contains 100,000 or so clones, 65% to 90% of which appear only once. The sequenced sample was blood, obtained before dendritic cell vaccination. Receptor source: a human donor with glioblastoma. CDR3s include the opening cysteine and the closing phenylalanine or tryptophan. D genes are given only for firm matches. A row's size may be missing; if present it is once, few, many or a size class.

d_gene	abundance	v_gene	j_gene	CDR3nt	CDR3aa
.	.	TRBV5-8	TRBJ1-2	TGTGCCAGCAGCCTAGGGGTGGGTGGCTACACCTTC	CASSLGVGGYTF
.	once	TRBV28	TRBJ1-6	TGTGCCAGCACCAGTCAGGGATCACCCCTCCACTTT	CASTSQGSPLHF
TRBD2	.	TRBV18	TRBJ2-7	TGTGCCAGCTCACCAAGGCGGGGGACCTACGAGCAGTACTTC	CASSPRRGTYEQYF
.	.	TRBV27	TRBJ1-2	TGTGCCAGCAGTTTAGAGGCAGAGGGGAGGGGAGACTATGGCTACACCTTC	CASSLEAEGRGDYGYTF
TRBD2	.	TRBV28	TRBJ2-7	TGTGCCAGCAGTTTTGTAGCGGGGGGCGGGAGCTCCTACGAGCAGTACTTC	CASSFVAGGGSSYEQYF
.	.	TRBV2	TRBJ1-2	TGTGCCAGCAGACGGGATGGCTACACCTTC	CASRRDGYTF
.	.	TRBV7-2	TRBJ1-2	TGTGCCAGCAGCTTAGATGGAGCGACGAGATACTATGGCTACACCTTC	CASSLDGATRYYGYTF
.	.	TRBV6-1	TRBJ2-7	TGTGCCAGCCCCTCAGGGAATTCCTACGAGCAGTACTTC	CASPSGNSYEQYF
TRBD1	.	TRBV5-1	TRBJ2-3	TGCGCCAGCAGCATAGGGACAGGCCGAATAGACCTCACAGATACGCAGTATTTT	CASSIGTGRIDLTDTQYF
.	.	TRBV7-9	TRBJ2-7	TGTGCCAGCAGCTTGGTCGGGACAAACTACGAGCAGTACTTC	CASSLVGTNYEQYF
TRBD1	.	TRBV30	TRBJ1-1	TGTGCCTGGAGTGTTGGCCGGACAGGTAATACTGAAGCTTTCTTT	CAWSVGRTGNTEAFF
TRBD2	.	TRBV9	TRBJ2-3	TGTGCCAGCAGCCCCTCTAGCGGGGGGTCCACAGATACGCAGTATTTT	CASSPSSGGSTDTQYF
TRBD1	.	TRBV6-1	TRBJ1-2	TGTGCCAGCAGCCTGGACAGGACTAACTATGGCTACACCTTC	CASSLDRTNYGYTF
TRBD1	.	TRBV18	TRBJ1-2	TGTGCCAGCTCACCCAGGGACAGGGTCTATGGCTACACCTTC	CASSPRDRVYGYTF
.	.	TRBV2	TRBJ2-4	TGTGCCAGCAGTGCCCTGGACTTGGGTGTTTTCTACATTCAGTACTTC	CASSALDLGVFYIQYF
.	.	TRBV4-2	TRBJ2-3	TGTGCCAGCAGCCAAGTCGCGGGGGATACGCAGTATTTT	CASSQVAGDTQYF
.	.	TRBV6-5	TRBJ1-4	TGTGCCAGCAGTTATAGTCAAGCAACTAATGAAAAACTGTTTTTT	CASSYSQATNEKLFF
TRBD1	.	TRBV7-9	TRBJ2-7	TGTGCCAGCAGCCGGACAGGGGGCGCCTACGAGCAGTACTTC	CASSRTGGAYEQYF
.	.	TRBV6-5	TRBJ2-5	TGTGCCAGCAAACAGAGGAGGGCAGAGACCCAGTACTTC	CASKQRRAETQYF
TRBD1	.	TRBV6-1	TRBJ2-7	TGTGCCAGCAGTTATTCGGGACAGGGCTACGAGCAGTACTTC	CASSYSGQGYEQYF
TRBD1	.	TRBV6-6	TRBJ2-5	TGTGCCATCTCGACAGGGGGCATGGGAGAGACCCAGTACTTC	CAISTGGMGETQYF
TRBD2	.	TRBV6-1	TRBJ2-1	TGTGCCAGCAGTGAACGATTCCAGCGGGAGGTCACCTACAATGAGCAGTTCTTC	CASSERFQREVTYNEQFF
TRBD1	.	TRBV19	TRBJ1-1	TGTGCCAGTAGCCCTCAGGGACAGGCGTTGAACACTGAAGCTTTCTTT	CASSPQGQALNTEAFF
TRBD1	.	TRBV19	TRBJ1-1	TGTGCCACTCGGACAGGGCTCATGAACACTGAAGCTTTCTTT	CATRTGLMNTEAFF
TRBD1	.	TRBV6-1	TRBJ2-7	TGTGCCAGCAGTGTCGGACAGGGGAATCCCTCCTACGAGCAGTACTTC	CASSVGQGNPSYEQYF
TRBD2	.	TRBV14	TRBJ2-7	TGTGCCAGCAGCCTGAGCGGGGGGGCGACGTACGAGCAGTACTTC	CASSLSGGATYEQYF
TRBD1	.	TRBV28	TRBJ1-1	TGTGCCAGCGGGGACAGGGGACAAGAAGCTTTCTTT	CASGDRGQEAFF
TRBD2	.	TRBV5-6	TRBJ2-3	TGTGCCAGCAGCCCAGCCGGGACTAGCTCTGTAAACAGGTATTTT	CASSPAGTSSVNRYF
TRBD1	.	TRBV28	TRBJ2-7	TGTGCCAGCAGTTTATTAACGGACAGGGGGCATCAGTACTTC	CASSLLTDRGHQYF
.	.	TRBV5-3	TRBJ1-1	TGTGCCAGAAGCTTGTTCCGGGACAAGCAGAACACTGAAGCTTTCTTT	CARSLFRDKQNTEAFF
TRBD1	.	TRBV6-1	TRBJ2-7	TGTGCCAGCAGTGAAGCGGAGACAGGGGGCTACGAGCAGTACTTC	CASSEAETGGYEQYF
.	.	TRBV6-6	TRBJ2-5	TGTGCCAGCAGTTACTACAGCAATAATCCTCAAGAGACCCAGTACTTC	CASSYYSNNPQETQYF
.	once	TRBV2	TRBJ1-2	TGTGCCAGCAGTCCTGACAGCAACTATGGCTACACCTTC	CASSPDSNYGYTF
.	.	TRBV6-1	TRBJ1-5	TGTGCCAGCAGTGACCGGAGGGGTCAGCCCCAGCATTTT	CASSDRRGQPQHF
.	.	TRBV4-2	TRBJ2-7	TGTGCCAGCAGCCAAGTTACAGGCGAGCAGTACTTC	CASSQVTGEQYF
TRBD1	.	TRBV5-4	TRBJ1-1	TGTGCCAGCAGCCTTCCCTCCGGGACAGGGGGAATGAACACTGAAGCTTTCTTT	CASSLPSGTGGMNTEAFF
.	.	TRBV5-6	TRBJ2-1	TGTGCCAGCAGCTTGGGGGTCGGGGAGCAGTTCTTC	CASSLGVGEQFF
TRBD2	.	TRBV5-6	TRBJ2-2	TGTGCCAGCAGCGGCCGGCGGGGGGCCAAGACGAACACCGGGGAGCTGTTTTTT	CASSGRRGAKTNTGELFF
TRBD1	.	TRBV19	TRBJ1-4	TGTGCCAGTAGAACCGGGACAGAGAATGAAAAACTGTTTTTT	CASRTGTENEKLFF
.	.	TRBV18	TRBJ2-2	TGTGCCAGCTCACCAAAAGAGGGAAGGAACACCGGGGAGCTGTTTTTT	CASSPKEGRNTGELFF
TRBD1	.	TRBV20-1	TRBJ1-2	TGCAGTGCCCACCGGGACAGGGGCTACACCTTC	CSAHRDRGYTF
.	.	TRBV7-3	TRBJ2-1	TGTGCCAGCAGCGAGGGACAAGGGTACAATGAGCAGTTCTTC	CASSEGQGYNEQFF
TRBD2	.	TRBV10-1	TRBJ2-1	TGCGCCAAGGGGACTAGCGGGAGCAATGAGCAGTTCTTC	CAKGTSGSNEQFF
TRBD1	.	TRBV9	TRBJ2-1	TGTGCCAGCAGCGTAGTTGGACAGGCCCTCAATGAGCAGTTCTTC	CASSVVGQALNEQFF
TRBD2	.	TRBV6-1	TRBJ2-5	TGTGCCAGCAGTGATTTAGCGGGGGGGCAAGAGACCCAGTACTTC	CASSDLAGGQETQYF
TRBD1	.	TRBV6-1	TRBJ1-5	TGTGCCAGCACCCCGACAGGGGCAAGCAATCAGCCCCAGCATTTT	CASTPTGASNQPQHF
.	.	TRBV7-6	TRBJ2-1	TGTGCCAGCAGCCCGGTAGCCCTAGGCAACAATGAGCAGTTCTTC	CASSPVALGNNEQFF
TRBD1	few	TRBV2	TRBJ2-1	TGTGCCAGCAGTGTCAGGGGGGAGCAGTTCTTC	CASSVRGEQFF
TRBD2	.	TRBV6-6	TRBJ2-7	TGTGCCAGCAGTTACGGTAGCGGGGAAGCCTACGAGCAGTACTTC	CASSYGSGEAYEQYF
.	.	TRBV9	TRBJ2-2	TGTGCCAGCAGCGTATCATCGAACACCGGGGAGCTGTTTTTT	CASSVSSNTGELFF
.	.	TRBV4-1	TRBJ1-1	TGCGCCAGCAGACCACAGGGATTGAACACTGAAGCTTTCTTT	CASRPQGLNTEAFF
.	.	TRBV4-2	TRBJ1-5	TGTGCCAGCAGCCAAACCAGACTTACTAGCAATCAGCCCCAGCATTTT	CASSQTRLTSNQPQHF